These T cell receptor beta chains were read from a single sample in a study of blood T cell repertoires in COVID-19. Libraries were prepared by immunoSEQ multiplex PCR; TCRdb keeps only in-frame clonotypes and omits some of them. The sample has 85,000 to 90,000 clones; almost 85% are singletons. What was sequenced was peripheral blood. These receptor sequences come from a woman of 80 years or more with acute or convalescent COVID-19. CDR3s include the opening cysteine and the closing phenylalanine or tryptophan. The D gene is left open where the match is weak. A clone size is listed for some rows: how often the clone was seen (once, few, many), or a class if it is expanded.

cdr3_aa cdr3_nt v_call d_call j_call clone_size
CASSLGQAYGDEKLFF TGCGCCAGCAGCTTAGGACAGGCCTACGGAGATGAAAAACTGTTTTTT TRBV5-1 TRBD1 TRBJ1-4 .
CASSLDAGRNTEAFF TGTGCCAGCAGCTTAGACGCCGGGAGGAACACTGAAGCTTTCTTT TRBV11-3 . TRBJ1-1 .
CATGDSYNSPLHF TGTGCCACTGGGGACAGTTATAATTCACCCCTCCACTTT TRBV19 TRBD1 TRBJ1-6 .
CASSVATGQGNTGELFF TGTGCCAGCAGCGTAGCTACGGGACAGGGGAACACCGGGGAGCTGTTTTTT TRBV9 TRBD1 TRBJ2-2 .
CASSKLSTGGPLNYNSPLHF TGTGCCAGCAGCAAATTGTCAACAGGGGGACCCTTGAACTATAATTCACCCCTCCACTTT TRBV21-1 . TRBJ1-6 .
CASSLAPGDVEQYF TGTGCCAGCAGCTTAGCGCCAGGCGACGTGGAGCAGTACTTC TRBV7-9 . TRBJ2-7 .
CASSVVNDVGGPGEQFF TGTGCCAGCAGCGTAGTTAACGATGTCGGGGGGCCTGGTGAGCAGTTCTTC TRBV9 . TRBJ2-1 .
CASSIRSGRGTGELFF TGTGCCAGTAGTATTCGCAGCGGGAGGGGTACCGGGGAGCTGTTTTTT TRBV19 TRBD2 TRBJ2-2 .
CASSVRGTISNEQFF TGTGCCAGCAGCGTAAGGGGGACTATCTCCAATGAGCAGTTCTTC TRBV9 . TRBJ2-1 once
CASSLQGWGYGYTF TGTGCCAGTAGTCTACAGGGTTGGGGCTATGGCTACACCTTC TRBV19 . TRBJ1-2 .
CASSQDFGGAGELFF TGTGCCAGCAGCCAGGACTTCGGAGGTGCCGGGGAGCTGTTTTTT TRBV14 . TRBJ2-2 .
CASSPNTDTQYF TGTGCCAGCAGCCCCAACACAGATACGCAGTATTTT TRBV3-1/TRBV3-2 . TRBJ2-3 .
CASRKDSEAFF TGTGCCAGCAGGAAGGACAGTGAAGCTTTCTTT TRBV6-5 . TRBJ1-1 .
CASSRGLAGSTDTQYF TGTGCCAGCAGCCGGGGACTAGCGGGTTCCACAGATACGCAGTATTTT TRBV13 TRBD2 TRBJ2-3 .
CASSRQGASGNTIYF TGTGCCAGCAGCCGACAGGGGGCGAGTGGAAACACCATATATTTT TRBV11-2 TRBD1 TRBJ1-3 .
CASSLARGGIRDTQYF TGTGCCAGCAGCTTAGCCCGGGGCGGGATTAGAGATACGCAGTATTTT TRBV11-3 . TRBJ2-3 .
CAPRGTGPPSELFF TGTGCCCCCCGGGGGACAGGACCACCTTCGGAGCTGTTTTTT TRBV6-8 TRBD1 TRBJ2-2 .
CASSGDRGPEQYF TGCGCCAGCTCCGGGGACAGGGGGCCCGAGCAGTACTTC TRBV10-2 TRBD1 TRBJ2-7 .
CASSSRRLAGGPTDTQYF TGTGCCAGCAGCTCCCGCCGACTAGCGGGGGGGCCCACAGATACGCAGTATTTT TRBV3-1/TRBV3-2 TRBD2 TRBJ2-3 .
CASSQDQTADNEKLFF TGTGCCAGCAGCCAAGATCAGACAGCCGATAATGAAAAACTGTTTTTT TRBV3-1/TRBV3-2 . TRBJ1-4 few
CASSVRERGYGYTF TGTGCCAGTAGTGTCAGGGAAAGGGGCTATGGCTACACCTTC TRBV19 . TRBJ1-2 .
CASSPGASGGGRSTGELFF TGTGCCAGCAGCCCCGGAGCTAGCGGGGGGGGTCGCAGCACCGGGGAGCTGTTTTTT TRBV13 TRBD2 TRBJ2-2 .
CATSDSRARDKGTNEQFF TGTGCCACCAGTGATTCACGGGCCAGGGACAAGGGGACCAATGAGCAGTTCTTC TRBV24-1 . TRBJ2-1 .
CASCPLGGDEQYF TGTGCCAGCTGCCCTCTAGGGGGGGACGAGCAGTACTTC TRBV6-5 . TRBJ2-7 .
CASSYPTGGVENIQYF TGTGCCAGCAGCTACCCTACAGGGGGCGTCGAAAACATTCAGTACTTC TRBV7-2 TRBD1 TRBJ2-4 .
CASRGTGMNNEQFF TGTGCCAGTAGGGGGACAGGGATGAACAATGAGCAGTTCTTC TRBV19 TRBD1 TRBJ2-1 .
CASLALGGYGYTF TGTGCCAGCTTGGCGCTTGGAGGCTATGGCTACACCTTC TRBV6-5 . TRBJ1-2 few
CASTLRQGAIGELFF TGTGCCAGCACCCTGAGACAGGGGGCGATCGGGGAGCTGTTTTTT TRBV28 TRBD1 TRBJ2-2 .
CASTQTGTAQETQYF TGTGCCAGCACTCAAACCGGGACAGCACAAGAGACCCAGTACTTC TRBV2 TRBD1 TRBJ2-5 .
CASSPGQGRNYGYTF TGTGCCAGCAGCCCGGGACAGGGGAGGAACTATGGCTACACCTTC TRBV3-1/TRBV3-2 TRBD1 TRBJ1-2 .
CASSSGQGNYGYTF TGTGCCAGCAGCTCAGGACAGGGGAACTATGGCTACACCTTC TRBV5-4 TRBD1 TRBJ1-2 .
CASSVGQGKETQYF TGTGCCAGCAGCGTAGGGCAGGGGAAAGAGACCCAGTACTTC TRBV9 . TRBJ2-5 .
CASSLLAGVTDTQYF TGTGCCAGCAGCCTACTAGCGGGGGTCACAGATACGCAGTATTTT TRBV11-2 TRBD2 TRBJ2-3 .
CASSTPPGRGSYGYTF TGTGCCAGTAGCACTCCCCCCGGGCGGGGATCCTATGGCTACACCTTC TRBV19 . TRBJ1-2 .
CASNHNTGGRYEQYF TGTGCCAGCAATCATAATACAGGGGGTAGGTACGAGCAGTACTTC TRBV6-5 TRBD1 TRBJ2-7 .
CATSDSGTGVKETQYF TGTGCCACCAGTGATTCCGGGACAGGGGTGAAAGAGACCCAGTACTTC TRBV24-1 TRBD1 TRBJ2-5 once
CASSQAGGQAYEQYF TGTGCCAGCAGCCAAGCGGGAGGCCAGGCCTACGAGCAGTACTTC TRBV3-1/TRBV3-2 TRBD2 TRBJ2-7 .
CASSHTSGSYNEQFF TGTGCCAGCTCGCACACTAGCGGCTCCTACAATGAGCAGTTCTTC TRBV18 TRBD2 TRBJ2-1 .
CASRPSGTGGKGTEAFF TGTGCCAGCAGACCATCCGGGACAGGGGGCAAGGGCACTGAAGCTTTCTTT TRBV28 TRBD1 TRBJ1-1 .
CASSLFTGGTGGGTEAFF TGTGCCAGCAGTTTGTTCACAGGGGGCACGGGTGGTGGCACTGAAGCTTTCTTT TRBV28 TRBD1 TRBJ1-1 .
CASSLPTLTEAFF TGTGCCAGCAGTTTACCGACTTTGACTGAAGCTTTCTTT TRBV6-6 . TRBJ1-1 once
CASSPRQGETQYF TGTGCCAGCTCACCACGGCAGGGGGAGACCCAGTACTTC TRBV18 . TRBJ2-5 .
CASSVGTSPKLFWTGELFF TGTGCCAGCAGCGTAGGGACTAGCCCTAAACTTTTTTGGACCGGGGAGCTGTTTTTT TRBV9 TRBD2 TRBJ2-2 once
CASREQGAGGYTF TGTGCCAGCAGAGAACAGGGGGCGGGAGGCTACACCTTC TRBV27 TRBD1 TRBJ1-2 .
CASMGTGGEAFF TGCGCCAGCATGGGGACAGGGGGCGAAGCTTTCTTT TRBV10-2 TRBD1 TRBJ1-1 .
CASSDRNTDTQYF TGTGCCAGCAGTGACAGAAACACAGATACGCAGTATTTT TRBV6-1 . TRBJ2-3 .
CASSEGQALAKNIQYF TGTGCCAGCAGCGAAGGACAGGCTCTAGCCAAAAACATTCAGTACTTC TRBV5-4 TRBD1 TRBJ2-4 .
CASSPEGLSNSPLHF TGTGCCAGCAGTCCGGAGGGGTTGTCGAATTCACCCCTCCACTTT TRBV6-5 . TRBJ1-6 .
CASSRHEGLSGNTIYF TGCGCCAGCAGCCGTCACGAGGGATTGTCTGGAAACACCATATATTTT TRBV4-1 . TRBJ1-3 .
CASSLDRAATEAFF TGTGCCAGCAGCCTAGACAGGGCGGCCACTGAAGCTTTCTTT TRBV7-9 TRBD1 TRBJ1-1 few
CASSQVWGGNTGELFF TGTGCCAGCAGCCAGGTTTGGGGGGGGAACACCGGGGAGCTGTTTTTT TRBV3-1/TRBV3-2 TRBD2 TRBJ2-2 .
CATSDSDNEQFF TGTGCCACCAGTGATTCAGACAATGAGCAGTTCTTC TRBV24-1 . TRBJ2-1 .
CASSPQQGSTEAFF TGTGCCAGCTCACCCCAACAGGGGAGCACTGAAGCTTTCTTT TRBV18 TRBD1 TRBJ1-1 .